These T cell receptor beta chains were read from a single sample in a study of blood T cell repertoires in COVID-19. Repertoires were generated with immunoSEQ multiplex PCR, while TCRdb's copy carries only in-frame clones and drops some. The profile shows around 170,000 clones, around four fifths of them singletons. Source material: peripheral blood. These TCRs come from a man aged 30 to 39 with active or convalescent COVID-19. CDR3s include the opening cysteine and the closing phenylalanine or tryptophan. The order of the fields is V gene, CDR3 protein.

v_gene: TRBV10-3; CDR3aa: CAIRQGSNEKLFF
v_gene: TRBV11-2; CDR3aa: CASSLDSGSADTQYF
v_gene: TRBV2; CDR3aa: CASIPLATGIYGYTF
v_gene: TRBV19; CDR3aa: CASSIARTPRTDTQYF
v_gene: TRBV7-9; CDR3aa: CASSSRVGASYTEAFF
v_gene: TRBV29-1; CDR3aa: CSARDYYGYTF
v_gene: TRBV25-1; CDR3aa: CASSEGRSGETQYF
v_gene: TRBV5-6; CDR3aa: CASSLQGLSTEAFF
v_gene: TRBV7-2; CDR3aa: CASSLSTATNEQFF
v_gene: TRBV11-2; CDR3aa: CASSLGWGPTNEKLFF
v_gene: TRBV27; CDR3aa: CASSPGTGGYEQYF
v_gene: TRBV5-1; CDR3aa: CASSTRTSGNPYNEQFF
v_gene: TRBV19; CDR3aa: CASRTGVGNTIYF
v_gene: TRBV6-5; CDR3aa: CASSYSIGGGSEQYF
v_gene: TRBV27; CDR3aa: CASISSGGSYNEQFF
v_gene: TRBV24-1; CDR3aa: CATSDWGSELTGELFF
v_gene: TRBV29-1; CDR3aa: CSAEQGAGNTIYF
v_gene: TRBV28; CDR3aa: CASSRGTSGGLYTDTQYF
v_gene: TRBV23-1; CDR3aa: CASSQYEQAAAYHTDTQYF
v_gene: TRBV28; CDR3aa: CARCRKETQYF
v_gene: TRBV19; CDR3aa: CASTPGQGAYEQYF
v_gene: TRBV5-6; CDR3aa: CASSAFGGSSNQPQHF
v_gene: TRBV24-1; CDR3aa: CATSDFNNQPQHF
v_gene: TRBV24-1; CDR3aa: CATSDSTSGGGNIQYF
v_gene: TRBV15; CDR3aa: CATSRGTSGILATDTQYF
v_gene: TRBV5-1; CDR3aa: CASSSARAGQETQYF
v_gene: TRBV27; CDR3aa: CASSGTASSYNSPLHF
v_gene: TRBV19; CDR3aa: CASSIAWGDSHNEQFF
v_gene: TRBV28; CDR3aa: CASSLPGARGGYTF
v_gene: TRBV7-2; CDR3aa: CASSPAGGREKLFF
v_gene: TRBV30; CDR3aa: CAWSVNRGGYTF
v_gene: TRBV6-5; CDR3aa: CASSWTGDEQFF
v_gene: TRBV2; CDR3aa: CASTPTGETSTDTQYF
v_gene: TRBV10-1; CDR3aa: CASSVGQGASDTQYF
v_gene: TRBV27; CDR3aa: CASSAGGHVETQYF
v_gene: TRBV5-1; CDR3aa: CASSPGVGGMNTEAFF
v_gene: TRBV28; CDR3aa: CASSPLIAGGHSVYNEQFF
v_gene: TRBV30; CDR3aa: CAWGGPGANVLTF
v_gene: TRBV7-9; CDR3aa: CASRGSLNNEQFF
v_gene: TRBV29-1; CDR3aa: CSVEPSGSSDEQFF
v_gene: TRBV19; CDR3aa: CASSIRQGGNRPQHF